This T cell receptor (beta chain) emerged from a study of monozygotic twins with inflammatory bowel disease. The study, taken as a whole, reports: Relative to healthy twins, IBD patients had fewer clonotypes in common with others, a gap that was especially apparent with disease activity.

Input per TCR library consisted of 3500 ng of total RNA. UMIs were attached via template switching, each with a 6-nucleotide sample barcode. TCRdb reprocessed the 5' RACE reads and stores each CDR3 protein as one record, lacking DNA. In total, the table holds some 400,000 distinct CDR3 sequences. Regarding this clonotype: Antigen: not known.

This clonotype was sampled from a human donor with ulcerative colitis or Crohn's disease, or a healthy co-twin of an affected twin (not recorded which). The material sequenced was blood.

CDR3 region: CASSSMGAGGLNEQFF. The rearrangement links TRBV5-1 to TRBJ2-1; lacking DNA, the TRBD2 call made by TCRdb goes unchecked. Germline CDR1 SGHRS, CDR2 YFSETQ. The CDR3 is 16 residues long.